This T cell receptor (beta chain) came from a study of T cells in women clearing cervical HPV infection. On the study more broadly: Donors had HPV16-related CIN3 or worse; 2 had invasive cancer. Controls gave blood once infection was undetectable; cases at lesion identification. Study conclusions and caveats: Richness differences could reflect unmeasured T-cell content per sample.

TCRdb keeps only in-frame clones here, not all; method: immunoSEQ multiplex PCR. This sample carries over 10,000 clones, with around 21% going to the ten biggest clones. This CDR3 spans 12 amino acids. With 3 bases removed from V and 8 bases from J, the gap between germline ends came to 10 bases. CDR1 is SQVTM, CDR2 ANQGSEA, per germline. About this clone itself: Its matching antigen is unknown. Read coverage stops 3 residues before the CDR3 terminus; the germline J gene supplies the remainder.

This rearrangement joins TRBV29-1 to TRBJ1-4; possibly TRBD1 for D (5 bases). Sequencing was carried out using blood buffy coat. This receptor was identified in a woman between 18 and 75 years old with a cervical HPV16 infection that either progressed to CIN3+ or cleared (not recorded which). The sequenced CDR3 bases are TGCAGCGTTGAGGCAGGGATAGAAAAA. Protein: CSVEAGIEK. The full CDR3 is CSVEAGIEKLFF.